These 7 T cell receptor beta chains were sequenced from one sample in a study of blood T cell repertoires in COVID-19. Profiled with immunoSEQ multiplex PCR; TCRdb holds only in-frame clones, not every one. The data hold about 200,000 clones, with 80% to 90% observed a single time. The sequenced sample consisted of peripheral blood. These receptors were taken from a woman in her forties or fifties with acute or convalescent COVID-19.

The CDR3 region is CASSESSLEETQYF. The CDR3 nucleotides read TGTGCCAGCAGTGAATCTAGCTTGGAAGAGACCCAGTACTTC. This chain joins TRBV2 and TRBJ2-5; a possible D gene is TRBD2 (5 bases). Germline CDR1 is SNHLY and CDR2 is FYNNEI. CDR3 length: 14 amino acids. The V gene lost 2 bases and the J gene lost 3 bases, with 10 bases spanning the gap.

The chain has TRBV5-1 and TRBJ2-7; no firm D call. Germline CDR1 reads SGHRS; CDR2 reads YFSETQ. Trimming left V 0 bases short and J 1 base short, with 11 bases between. CDR3 length: 15 residues. CDR3 sequence: CASSLAVDTSYEQYF. CDR3 nucleotide sequence: TGCGCCAGCAGCTTGGCGGTAGACACGTCCTACGAGCAGTACTTC. Full variable domain (remainder filled in from reference TRBV5-1 and TRBJ2-7): KAGVTQTPRYLIKTRGQQVTLSCSPISGHRSVSWYQQTPGQGLQFLFEYFSETQRNKGNFPGRFSGRQFSNSRSEMNVSTLELGDSALYLCASSLAVDTSYEQYFGPGTRLTVT.

This clone has only one observation. The junction departs from germline at one end; a sequencing error may be responsible. This chain joins TRBV19 and TRBJ1-3; 8 bases are a match to TRBD1. The germline V gene has CDR1 LNHDA and CDR2 SQIVND (reference sequence). CDR3 length: 11 amino acids. The CDR3 sequence is CASQDRVWIHF. CDR3 DNA: TGTGCCAGCCAGGACAGGGTTTGGATTCATTTT.

The J gene is TRBJ1-5, the V gene TRBV4-2, with D perhaps matching TRBD1 (5 bases). Trimming pared 4 bases from V and 5 bases from J, leaving 21 bases between. The CDR3 sequence is 17 residues long. The germline gives CDR1 LGHNA, CDR2 YNFKEQ. The CDR3 nucleotides read TGTGCCAGCAGCCCGGGGGAAAGGGGTATTGATCATCAGCCCCAGCATTTT. The encoded protein is CASSPGERGIDHQPQHF.

The chain carries TRBV10-2 and TRBJ2-1; 8 positions match TRBD2. V was clipped by 3 bases and J by 5 bases; unmatched bases: 9. In germline, CDR1 is WSHSY, CDR2 SAAADI. CDR3 length: 16 amino acids. The CDR3 protein is CASSDLSGAQDNEQFF. For the CDR3, the DNA is TGCGCCAGCAGTGATCTTAGCGGGGCCCAGGACAATGAGCAGTTCTTC.

This clone was observed once. CDR3 sequence (DNA): TGCAGCGTCTTCCAGGGGGCCTCCAACTATGGCTACACCTTC. Residues: CSVFQGASNYGYTF. The genes are TRBV29-1 and TRBJ1-2; TRBD1 agrees at 8 bases. The J segment lost 2 bases and the V segment lost 6 bases, leaving 8 bases of the junction unmatched. The CDR3 runs 14 residues. Germline CDR1 reads SQVTM; CDR2 reads ANQGSEA.

V gene TRBV4-3 combines with J gene TRBJ1-2; D is unclear. Germline V lookup: CDR1 LGHNA, CDR2 YSLEER. Trimming left V 0 bases short and J 3 bases short, with 11 bases between. This CDR3 region has 15 residues. CDR3 residues: CASSQESGIHYGYTF. DNA of the CDR3: TGCGCCAGCAGCCAAGAGAGCGGAATCCACTATGGCTACACCTTC.